The rows below give T cell receptor beta chains drawn from one sample of a study of neurological immune-mediated disorders. TCRdb passed the 5' RACE reads through MiXCR, listing each CDR3 protein once. The sample lists about 87,000 distinct CDR3 sequences; around 3.4% were seen once. The sequenced material came from PBMCs. These receptors were collected from a woman between 50 and 59 years old with multiple sclerosis. Each CDR3 is given with its conserved first and last residue. The order of the fields is D gene, clone size, V gene, J gene, CDR3 DNA, CDR3 protein. D genes are given only for firm matches. Clone size is shown for a subset of rows, as once, few, many or a class of expanded clone.

D: TRBD2; size: many; V: TRBV20-1; J: TRBJ2-7; DNA: TGCAGTGCTAGTCTTCATGCGGGGGAAGACGAGCAGTACTTC; CDR3: CSASLHAGEDEQYF
D: .; size: many; V: TRBV5-6; J: TRBJ1-5; DNA: TGTGCCAGCAGCGTTTGGCGACAGCTGAGGGGCAATCAGCCCCAGCATTTT; CDR3: CASSVWRQLRGNQPQHF
D: .; size: many; V: TRBV12-3/TRBV12-4; J: TRBJ2-3; DNA: TGTGCCAGCAGACGGACAGGCACAGATACGCAGTATTTT; CDR3: CASRRTGTDTQYF
D: .; size: many; V: TRBV5-1; J: TRBJ2-1; DNA: TGCGCCAGCAGCACCCCCCTGAGCGGGCGCCACAATGAGCAGTTCTTC; CDR3: CASSTPLSGRHNEQFF
D: TRBD1; size: few; V: TRBV5-1; J: TRBJ2-3; DNA: TGCGCCAGCAGCTTGGGCCGGACAGGGGGCACAGATACGCAGTATTTT; CDR3: CASSLGRTGGTDTQYF
D: .; size: many; V: TRBV7-9; J: TRBJ1-1; DNA: TGTGCCAGCAGCCCAGAAGGGGCGCGAGGAAACACTGAAGCTTTCTTT; CDR3: CASSPEGARGNTEAFF
D: .; size: many; V: TRBV5-1; J: TRBJ2-7; DNA: TGCGCCAGCAGCTTGGACAGCCAACTCACCTACGAGCAGTACTTC; CDR3: CASSLDSQLTYEQYF
D: .; size: many; V: TRBV29-1; J: TRBJ2-7; DNA: TGCAGCGTAGACAGCTCTGGGGCCGAGCAGTACTTC; CDR3: CSVDSSGAEQYF
D: TRBD1; size: many; V: TRBV2; J: TRBJ1-2; DNA: TGTGCCAGCAGTGATACGAGGACAGGGGTTGGTTATGGCTACACCTTC; CDR3: CASSDTRTGVGYGYTF
D: .; size: many; V: TRBV20-1; J: TRBJ2-5; DNA: TGCAGTGCTAGAAGGGACTTCCAAGAGACCCAGTACTTC; CDR3: CSARRDFQETQYF
D: .; size: medium-sized; V: TRBV7-2; J: TRBJ2-5; DNA: TGTGCCAGCAGCTGGGACGGACCTCTCACGAGGGGGACCCAGTACTTC; CDR3: CASSWDGPLTRGTQYF
D: .; size: many; V: TRBV10-2; J: TRBJ1-1; DNA: TGCGCCAGCAGTGAGGGCCCCCGGCTTGGACTTAGTGAAGCTTTCTTT; CDR3: CASSEGPRLGLSEAFF
D: .; size: many; V: TRBV7-2; J: TRBJ2-2; DNA: TGTGCCAGCACTACCGCGCAGGGGGGCACCGGGGAGCTGTTTTTT; CDR3: CASTTAQGGTGELFF
D: .; size: many; V: TRBV4-1; J: TRBJ1-5; DNA: TGCGCCAGCAGCCAAGTTGACATGGGGCTTAGCAATCAGCCCCAGCATTTT; CDR3: CASSQVDMGLSNQPQHF
D: .; size: many; V: TRBV6-5; J: TRBJ1-5; DNA: TGTGCCAGCAGTTACGGTCGGCAGGGGAATCAGCCCCAGCATTTT; CDR3: CASSYGRQGNQPQHF
D: TRBD1; size: few; V: TRBV11-2; J: TRBJ1-1; DNA: TGTGCCAGCAGCTTTTCCCCGACAGGGGTGGAAGAAGCTTTCTTT; CDR3: CASSFSPTGVEEAFF
D: TRBD2; size: many; V: TRBV7-2; J: TRBJ2-7; DNA: TGTGCCAGCAGGGAGCAGGCTCGGGGGGGCGAGCAGTACTTC; CDR3: CASREQARGGEQYF
D: .; size: many; V: TRBV5-1; J: TRBJ2-7; DNA: TGCGCCAGCAGCCCCAGGGGAAAAACCGAGCAGTACTTC; CDR3: CASSPRGKTEQYF
D: .; size: many; V: TRBV29-1; J: TRBJ2-5; DNA: TGCAGCGTTGAAGCCCGTACAGTGGAGACCCAGTACTTC; CDR3: CSVEARTVETQYF
D: .; size: many; V: TRBV7-8; J: TRBJ2-5; DNA: TGTGCCAGCAGCTTCCAGGACAGGCGGAGGGAAGAGACCCAGTACTTC; CDR3: CASSFQDRRREETQYF
D: TRBD1; size: many; V: TRBV7-2; J: TRBJ2-1; DNA: TGTGCCAGCAGCTCGCGGACAGGGGGCCGTAATGAGCAGTTCTTC; CDR3: CASSSRTGGRNEQFF
D: .; size: .; V: TRBV9; J: TRBJ1-5; DNA: TGTGCCAGCAGCGTAGATGGGGGTGGGTATAAGACCCAGAATTTT; CDR3: CASSVDGGGYKTQNF
D: TRBD2; size: many; V: TRBV4-3; J: TRBJ2-1; DNA: TGCGCCAGCAGCCAAGAAAAAACCGGGGGGTACAATGAGCAGTTCTTC; CDR3: CASSQEKTGGYNEQFF
D: TRBD1; size: many; V: TRBV20-1; J: TRBJ1-5; DNA: TGCAGTGCTAGGGTCCCCAACAGGGGGGCATGGGGGCCCCAGCATTTT; CDR3: CSARVPNRGAWGPQHF
D: .; size: many; V: TRBV20-1; J: TRBJ2-7; DNA: TGCAGTGCTAGAAGCAGCTACGAGCAGTACTTC; CDR3: CSARSSYEQYF
D: TRBD2; size: many; V: TRBV20-1; J: TRBJ2-2; DNA: TGCAGTGCTAGGTTGGGGGGGACGAACACCGGGGAGCTGTTTTTT; CDR3: CSARLGGTNTGELFF
D: TRBD1; size: many; V: TRBV7-2; J: TRBJ2-7; DNA: TGTGCCAGCAGCTTACTACCGGGACAGGGGCCCACCTACGAGCAGTACTTC; CDR3: CASSLLPGQGPTYEQYF
D: TRBD1; size: many; V: TRBV7-2; J: TRBJ2-7; DNA: TGTGCCAGCAGGCGGGACAGGGGAATCTCCTACGAGCAGTACTTC; CDR3: CASRRDRGISYEQYF
D: TRBD2; size: many; V: TRBV3-1; J: TRBJ2-5; DNA: TGTGCCAGCAGCCAAGGGACTAGCGGGAACCAAGAGACCCAGTACTTC; CDR3: CASSQGTSGNQETQYF
D: .; size: many; V: TRBV6-1; J: TRBJ2-3; DNA: TGTGCCAGCAGTGTGGGTACCGCAGATACGCAGTATTTT; CDR3: CASSVGTADTQYF
D: TRBD2; size: many; V: TRBV20-1; J: TRBJ2-1; DNA: TGCAGTGCTAGGATGACTAGCGGGGGGGCAAATGAGCAGTTCTTC; CDR3: CSARMTSGGANEQFF
D: .; size: many; V: TRBV20-1; J: TRBJ1-5; DNA: TGCAGTGCAAACAGGGTGGGTCAGCCCCAGCATTTT; CDR3: CSANRVGQPQHF
D: TRBD2; size: many; V: TRBV7-6; J: TRBJ2-3; DNA: TGTGCCAGCAGCTTTAGCGGGGGATCAGATACGCAGTATTTT; CDR3: CASSFSGGSDTQYF
D: TRBD2; size: .; V: TRBV5-6; J: TRBJ2-7; DNA: TGTGCCAGCAGCTGGGGGACTAGCGGATTATACGAGCAGTACTTC; CDR3: CASSWGTSGLYEQYF
D: .; size: many; V: TRBV3-1; J: TRBJ2-7; DNA: TGTGCCAGCAGCCAAGACAGTCAGGGCTTCTACGAGCAGTACTTC; CDR3: CASSQDSQGFYEQYF
D: TRBD1; size: many; V: TRBV12-3/TRBV12-4; J: TRBJ2-1; DNA: TGTGCCAGCAGCACCGGACAGGGGAACGAGCAGTTCTTC; CDR3: CASSTGQGNEQFF
D: .; size: many; V: TRBV28; J: TRBJ1-2; DNA: TGTGCCAGCAGTTTTGACTATGGCTACACCTTC; CDR3: CASSFDYGYTF
D: .; size: many; V: TRBV5-1; J: TRBJ2-7; DNA: TGCGCCAGCAGCTTGGGGGGCGAGCAGTACTTC; CDR3: CASSLGGEQYF
D: .; size: many; V: TRBV10-3; J: TRBJ1-2; DNA: TGTGCCATCAGTGGGGGACAATTCTATGGCTACACCTTC; CDR3: CAISGGQFYGYTF
D: .; size: .; V: TRBV5-1; J: TRBJ2-5; DNA: TGCGCCAGCAGCTTGGTCCGAGCTGGCCAAGAGACCCAGTACTTC; CDR3: CASSLVRAGQETQYF
D: TRBD2; size: many; V: TRBV5-6; J: TRBJ2-3; DNA: TGTGCCATGAGATTTTGGGGGGGGAACACAGATACGCAGTATTTT; CDR3: CAMRFWGGNTDTQYF
D: TRBD2; size: many; V: TRBV20-1; J: TRBJ2-1; DNA: TGCAGTGCTAGAGACAACCCGGTATATACTAGCGGGGGAGTATCCTACAATGAGCAGTTCTTC; CDR3: CSARDNPVYTSGGVSYNEQFF
D: .; size: many; V: TRBV29-1; J: TRBJ1-1; DNA: TGCAGCGTTGAAGGTGGGGGGCGGAGGTTTCGCACTGAAGCTTTCTTT; CDR3: CSVEGGGRRFRTEAFF